Below, one T cell receptor (beta chain) is given with its context. These data are taken from a study of long-term antiretroviral therapy in people with HIV. Clinicians in the United States treated all participants with HIV. Researchers report immunoSEQ v3.0 was run at survey level. TCRdb's table, derived via immunoSEQ multiplex PCR, lists solely in-frame clones and lacks some. Of around 11,000 clones listed, around 85% are singletons. This sequence was found in a man between 40 and 49 years old with HIV. This material consisted of unsorted PBMCs, taken 1.8 years after starting antiretroviral therapy.

DNA for the CDR3: TGTGCCAGCAGCCTAATCCCGGGACAGGGATCCTACGAGCAGTACTTC. Amino acid sequence: CASSLIPGQGSYEQYF. The J gene is TRBJ2-7, the V gene TRBV28; TRBD1 agrees at 9 bases. The CDR3 runs to 16 residues. Germline assignment: CDR1 MDHEN and CDR2 SYDVKM. Trimming cost V 6 bases and J 1 base; bases outside gene matches: 10.